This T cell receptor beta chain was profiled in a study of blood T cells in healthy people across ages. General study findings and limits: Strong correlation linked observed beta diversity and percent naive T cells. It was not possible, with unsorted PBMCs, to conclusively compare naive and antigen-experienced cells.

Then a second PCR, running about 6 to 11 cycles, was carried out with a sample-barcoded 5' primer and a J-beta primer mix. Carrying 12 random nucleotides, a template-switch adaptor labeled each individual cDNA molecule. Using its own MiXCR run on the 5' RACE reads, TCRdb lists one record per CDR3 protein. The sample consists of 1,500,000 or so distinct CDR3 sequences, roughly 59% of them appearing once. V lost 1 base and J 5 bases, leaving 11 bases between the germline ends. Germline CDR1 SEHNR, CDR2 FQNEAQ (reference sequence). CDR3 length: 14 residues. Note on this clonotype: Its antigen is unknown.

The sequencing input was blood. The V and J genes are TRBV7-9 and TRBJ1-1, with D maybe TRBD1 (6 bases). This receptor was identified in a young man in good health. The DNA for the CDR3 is TGTGCCAGCAGCTTAGGACAGGCGGTGACTGAAGCTTTCTTT. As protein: CASSLGQAVTEAFF.